The next 5 T cell receptor beta chains were all read from a single sample in a study of cytomegalovirus exposure and HLA in healthy donors. Primers for the PCR totalled 60 Vbeta and 13 Jbeta. Clones were sequenced by immunoSEQ multiplex PCR, and TCRdb holds only the in-frame ones, with some missing. The profile shows almost 200,000 clones, around 79% of them singletons. Sequencing used PBMCs. The receptor set was obtained from a male donor in good health and CMV-seropositive.

Only one count was recorded for this clone. The V gene is TRBV9, the J gene TRBJ2-3; unclear D gene. The V end lost 3 bases, the J end lost 2 bases, and 19 bases lay between the germline ends. This CDR3 is 17 amino acids long. Germline V gene sequence: CDR1 SGDLS, CDR2 YYNGEE. CDR3 in amino acids: CASSEKPTRHHTDTQYF. The CDR3 DNA is TGTGCCAGCAGCGAAAAACCGACCAGACACCACACAGATACGCAGTATTTT.

The genes are TRBV6-6 and TRBJ2-1; 7 bases fit TRBD2. V dropped 6 bases and J dropped 6; count of bases not matched to a gene: 11. The CDR3 is 15 amino acids. The germline gives CDR1 MNHNY, CDR2 SVGAGI (reference sequence). CDR3 loop: CASRPPGLLTNEQFF. Here the CDR3 DNA reads TGTGCCAGCAGGCCGCCGGGACTACTCACCAATGAGCAGTTCTTC.

J is TRBJ2-1 and V is TRBV6-4; 12 nucleotides agree with TRBD2. CDR3 length: 15 amino acids. In germline, CDR1 is MRHNA, CDR2 SNTAGT. V lost 4 bases, J lost 9 bases, and 7 bases stayed unmatched. The CDR3 reads CASSALAGGTGEQFF. The CDR3 DNA sequence: TGTGCCAGCAGTGCCCTAGCGGGAGGGACTGGTGAGCAGTTCTTC.

The chain has TRBV28 and TRBJ2-5; 7 bases are a match to TRBD2. The J call is doubtful: the DNA matches TRBJ2-7 better. The CDR3 consists of 16 residues. CDR1 is MDHEN, CDR2 SYDVKM, per germline. As DNA, the CDR3 is TGTGCCAGCAGCCCTCCGGCTAGCGGACCTCCTATCGAGCAGTACTTC. Translated, it gives CASSPPASGPPIEQYF.

This chain links TRBV28 with TRBJ1-3; no clear D. Germline V gene lookup returns CDR1 MDHEN and CDR2 SYDVKM. Trimming took off 3 bases at V and 0 bases at J, with 6 bases between the two ends. The CDR3 runs 14 residues. The CDR3 DNA sequence: TGTGCCAGCAGTTTCGGGAGCTCTGGAAACACCATATATTTT. Residues: CASSFGSSGNTIYF.